Each of the 11 T cell receptor beta chains below was sequenced from the same sample in a study of human T cells and chemical hapten exposure. The time point: patch test 2, 6 weeks after DPC sensitization. Treatment here: therapeutic diphenylcyclopropenone sensitization with weekly scalp DPC. Using its own MiXCR run on the RACE reads, TCRdb lists one record per CDR3 protein. The sample lists about 54,000 distinct CDR3 sequences; about 10% were seen once. The source material was whole blood, sampled in connection with sensitization to the hapten diphenylcyclopropenone (DPC). These receptors all come from a woman aged 45-65 years with alopecia areata. Some clones in this sample may be carry-over from other donors' samples.

This clonotype was observed a few times. The J gene is TRBJ2-1, the V gene TRBV6-5; TRBD2 might be the D (7 bases). The V gene lost 7 bases and the J gene lost 8 bases, with 18 bases spanning the gap. The CDR3 loop spans 14 amino acids. Germline V gene lookup returns CDR1 MNHEY and CDR2 SVGAGI. In DNA, the CDR3 is TGTGCCAGCACCTACCGGGGGGCCGTGGATGAGCAGTTCTTC. It specifies CASTYRGAVDEQFF.

This clonotype showed up many times. V and J are TRBV7-2 and TRBJ1-5; D gene unclear. The length of the CDR3 is 15 residues. Looked up from germline, CDR1 is SGHTA and CDR2 is FQGNSA. The germline V and J ends were trimmed by 5 bases and 7 bases, with 18 bases remaining between them. CDR3 sequence: CASSQNTGGLQPQHF. The CDR3 nucleotides read TGTGCCAGCAGCCAAAACACTGGAGGACTGCAGCCCCAGCATTTT.

The CDR3: CASSKPYRENIQYF. As DNA, the CDR3 is TGTGCCAGCAGCAAACCTTATCGGGAGAACATTCAGTACTTC. The rearrangement uses TRBV21-1 and TRBJ2-4; the table's D gene call, TRBD2, was not cross checked with the DNA. TRBV21-1 is designated a pseudogene. This CDR3 has 14 residues.

The V call is TRBV18, the J call TRBJ2-1, with TRBD1 matching over 8 bases. Germline-derived CDR1 and CDR2 are KGHSH and LQKENI. The CDR3 has 15 residues. Germline trimming cut 2 bases from V and 3 bases from J; bases unmatched to any gene: 3. The chain's CDR3 is CASSPGTGFYNEQFF. Written as DNA, the CDR3 is TGTGCCAGCTCACCAGGGACAGGATTCTACAATGAGCAGTTCTTC. The full variable domain, with the rest looked up from reference TRBV18 and TRBJ2-1, is NAGVMQNPRHLVRRRGQEARLRCSPMKGHSHVYWYRQLPEEGLKFMVYLQKENIIDESGMPKERFSAEFPKEGPSILRIQQVVRGDSAAYFCASSPGTGFYNEQFFGPGTRLTVL.

V and J are TRBV15 and TRBJ1-5; D is unclear. The CDR3 is made up of 17 amino acids. V was cut by 0 bases and J by 3 bases, with 15 bases left in between. CDR1 is LNHNV, CDR2 YYDKDF, per germline (reference sequence). CDR3 residues: CATSREYHRGLNQPQHF. The CDR3, as DNA: TGTGCCACCAGCAGAGAATATCATAGAGGGCTCAATCAGCCCCAGCATTTT.

This clonotype was seen a handful of times. Here the CDR3 DNA reads TGTGCCAGCAGCTACGGGACAGGTTCACCCCTCCACTTT. Translating it yields CASSYGTGSPLHF. The chain recombines TRBV6-5 with TRBJ1-6; 8 bases agree with TRBD1. The germline gives CDR1 MNHEY, CDR2 SVGAGI. The CDR3 is made up of 13 amino acids. J gave up 9 bases and V 6 bases, and 4 bases lay outside the gene matches.

This clonotype turned up a few times. The gene calls are TRBV28 and TRBJ2-7; perhaps D is TRBD1 or TRBD2 (6 bases each). With 2 bases removed from V and 5 bases from J, the gap between germline ends came to 16 bases. From germline, CDR1 is MDHEN and CDR2 SYDVKM. The length of the CDR3 is 15 residues. The CDR3 sequence: CASSLLTGRRNEQYF. CDR3 bases: TGTGCCAGCAGTTTACTAACAGGGAGGAGGAACGAGCAGTACTTC.

About this clonotype itself: Sequence at one end of the junction differs from germline and may be a read error. The rearrangement links TRBV7-7 to TRBJ2-2, with D possibly matching TRBD1 (6 bases). The CDR3 runs 15 residues. CDR1 and CDR2 (germline): SSHAT, FNYEAQ (reference sequence). The CDR3 nucleotides are TGTGCTAGCAGCTTAGGGGGAATTGGCACCGGGGAGCTGTTTTTT. Residues: CASSLGGIGTGELFF.

J is TRBJ2-7 and V is TRBV13; 7 nucleotides line up with TRBD1. V shed 5 bases, J shed 7 bases, and the junction held 17 bases outside the gene matches. CDR1 PRHDT and CDR2 FYEKMQ come from the germline V gene (reference sequence). The CDR3 extends over 16 amino acids. The CDR3 protein is CASSPTGARSLREQYF. The CDR3, as DNA: TGTGCCAGCAGCCCAACAGGGGCGCGGAGCTTGCGTGAGCAGTACTTC.

This clonotype showed up just a few times. The rearrangement links TRBV4-2 to TRBJ2-2, with TRBD1 matching over 11 bases. Germline V gene data show CDR1 as LGHNA and CDR2 as YNFKEQ. The CDR3 is 16 amino acids. The V segment lost 1 base and the J segment 7 bases; nucleotides outside the gene matches: 5. The CDR3 nucleotides are TGTGCCAGCAGCCAAGCACCGGGACAGGGGGGCGGGGAGCTGTTTTTT. It specifies CASSQAPGQGGGELFF.

This clonotype was found many times. V usage is TRBV18 and J usage is TRBJ1-4; tentative D call: TRBD1 (5 bases). Germline CDR1 and CDR2: KGHSH and LQKENI. The CDR3 consists of 16 residues. V lost 3 bases to trimming and J lost 8 bases, with 19 bases between them. CDR3 nucleotide sequence: TGTGCCAGCTCACCGACTGGGGCAGGAGTTGCGGAAAAACTGTTTTTT. Its translation: CASSPTGAGVAEKLFF.